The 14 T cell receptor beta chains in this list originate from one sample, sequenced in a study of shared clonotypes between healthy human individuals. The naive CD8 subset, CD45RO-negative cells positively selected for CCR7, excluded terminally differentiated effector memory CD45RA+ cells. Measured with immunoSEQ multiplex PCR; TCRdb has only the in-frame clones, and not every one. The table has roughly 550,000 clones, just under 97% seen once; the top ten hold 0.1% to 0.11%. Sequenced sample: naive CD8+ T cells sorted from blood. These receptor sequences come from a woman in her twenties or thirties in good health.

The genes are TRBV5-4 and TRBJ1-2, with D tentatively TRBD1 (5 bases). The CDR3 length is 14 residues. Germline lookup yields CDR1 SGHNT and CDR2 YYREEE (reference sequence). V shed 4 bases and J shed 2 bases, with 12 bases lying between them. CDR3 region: CASSVDTSNYGYTF. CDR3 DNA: TGTGCCAGCAGCGTGGACACTTCAAACTATGGCTACACCTTC.

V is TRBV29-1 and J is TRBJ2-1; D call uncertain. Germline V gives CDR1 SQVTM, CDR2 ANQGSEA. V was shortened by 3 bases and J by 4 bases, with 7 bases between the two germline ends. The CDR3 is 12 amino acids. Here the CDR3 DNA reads TGCAGCGTTGAGTCAGCGTACAATGAGCAGTTCTTC. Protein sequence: CSVESAYNEQFF.

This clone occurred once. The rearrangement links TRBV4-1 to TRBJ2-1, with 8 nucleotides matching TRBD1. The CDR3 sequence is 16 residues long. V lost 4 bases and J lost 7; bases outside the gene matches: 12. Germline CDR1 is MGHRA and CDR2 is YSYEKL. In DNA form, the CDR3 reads TGCGCCAGCAGCCTGTTGACAGGGGCGACGGAAAATGAGCAGTTCTTC. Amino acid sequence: CASSLLTGATENEQFF.

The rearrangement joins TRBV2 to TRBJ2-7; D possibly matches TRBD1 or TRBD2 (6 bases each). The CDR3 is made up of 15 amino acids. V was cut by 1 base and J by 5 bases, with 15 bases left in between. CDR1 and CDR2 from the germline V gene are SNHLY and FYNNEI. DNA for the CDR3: TGTGCCAGCAGTGAAGGGTATGGAGGGGGAAACGAGCAGTACTTC. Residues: CASSEGYGGGNEQYF.

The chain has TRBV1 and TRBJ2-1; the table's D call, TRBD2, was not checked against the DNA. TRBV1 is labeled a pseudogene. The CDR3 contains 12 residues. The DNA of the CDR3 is TGCACCAGCAGCCAAGATCCTCCTACTTGGTTCTTC. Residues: CTSSQDPPTWFF.

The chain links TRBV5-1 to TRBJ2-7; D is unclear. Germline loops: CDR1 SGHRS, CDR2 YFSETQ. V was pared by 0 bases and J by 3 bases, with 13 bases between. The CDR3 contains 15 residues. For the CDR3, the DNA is TGCGCCAGCAGCTTGGGAGACATCTCAGTCTACGAGCAGTACTTC. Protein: CASSLGDISVYEQYF.

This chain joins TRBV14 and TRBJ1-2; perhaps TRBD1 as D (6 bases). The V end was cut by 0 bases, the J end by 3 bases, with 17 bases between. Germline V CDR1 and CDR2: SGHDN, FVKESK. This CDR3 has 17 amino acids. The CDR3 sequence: CASSQDPPGAGYYGYTF. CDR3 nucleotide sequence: TGTGCCAGCAGCCAAGATCCCCCGGGGGCGGGGTACTATGGCTACACCTTC.

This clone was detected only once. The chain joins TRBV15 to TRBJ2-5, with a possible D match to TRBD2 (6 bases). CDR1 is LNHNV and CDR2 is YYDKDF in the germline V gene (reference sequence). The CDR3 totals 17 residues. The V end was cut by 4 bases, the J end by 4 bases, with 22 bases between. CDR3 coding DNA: TGTGCCACCAGCAAGGCGGACGGGGGTCACCTACGAGAGACCCAGTACTTC. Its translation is CATSKADGGHLRETQYF.

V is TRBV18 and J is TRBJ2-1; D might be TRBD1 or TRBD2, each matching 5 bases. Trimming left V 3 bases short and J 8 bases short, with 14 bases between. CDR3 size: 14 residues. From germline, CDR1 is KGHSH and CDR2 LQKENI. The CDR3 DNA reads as TGTGCCAGCTCACCCCCGGGACGGCTGGATGAGCAGTTCTTC. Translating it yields CASSPPGRLDEQFF.

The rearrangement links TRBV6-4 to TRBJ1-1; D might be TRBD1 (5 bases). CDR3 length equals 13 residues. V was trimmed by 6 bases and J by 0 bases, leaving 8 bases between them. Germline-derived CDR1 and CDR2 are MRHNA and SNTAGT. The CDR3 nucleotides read TGTGCCAGCAGCAGGGTCGTGAACACTGAAGCTTTCTTT. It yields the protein CASSRVVNTEAFF.

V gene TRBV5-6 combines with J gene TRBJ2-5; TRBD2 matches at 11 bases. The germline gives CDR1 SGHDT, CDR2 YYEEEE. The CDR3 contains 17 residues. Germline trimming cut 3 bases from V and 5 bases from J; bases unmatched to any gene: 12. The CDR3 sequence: CASSWGLAGGPGETQYF. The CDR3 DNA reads TGTGCCAGCAGCTGGGGGTTAGCGGGAGGGCCGGGGGAGACCCAGTACTTC. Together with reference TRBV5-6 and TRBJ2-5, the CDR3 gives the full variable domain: DAGVTQSPTHLIKTRGQQVTLRCSPKSGHDTVSWYQQALGQGPQFIFQYYEEEERQRGNFPDRFSGHQFPNYSSELNVNALLLGDSALYLCASSWGLAGGPGETQYFGPGTRLLVL.

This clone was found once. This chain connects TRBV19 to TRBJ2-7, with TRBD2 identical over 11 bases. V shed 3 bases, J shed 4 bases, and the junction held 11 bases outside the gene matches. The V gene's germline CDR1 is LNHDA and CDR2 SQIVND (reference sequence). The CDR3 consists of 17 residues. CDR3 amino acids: CASSMLDGGTSGYEQYF. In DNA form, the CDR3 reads TGTGCCAGTAGTATGCTAGACGGCGGGACTAGCGGATACGAGCAGTACTTC.

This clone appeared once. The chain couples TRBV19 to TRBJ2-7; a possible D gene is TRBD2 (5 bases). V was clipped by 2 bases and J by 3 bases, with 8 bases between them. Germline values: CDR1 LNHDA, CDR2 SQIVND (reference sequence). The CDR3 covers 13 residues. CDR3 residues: CASSIRRDYEQYF. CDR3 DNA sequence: TGTGCCAGTAGTATACGCCGGGACTACGAGCAGTACTTC.

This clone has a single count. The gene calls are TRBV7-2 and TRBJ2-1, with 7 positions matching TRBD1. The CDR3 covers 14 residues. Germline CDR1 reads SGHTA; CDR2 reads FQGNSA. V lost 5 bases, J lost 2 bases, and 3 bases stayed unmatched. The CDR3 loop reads CASSPGTAYNEQFF. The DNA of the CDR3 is TGTGCCAGCAGCCCCGGGACAGCCTACAATGAGCAGTTCTTC.